This entry features one T cell receptor (beta chain) sequence. CDR3 size: 16 residues. V was clipped by 2 bases and J by 0 bases; unmatched bases: 7. CDR1 SQVTM and CDR2 ANQGSEA come from the germline V gene. The data are from a study of T-cell reconstitution after alpha-beta-depleted transplantation in children. TCRbeta library preparation incorporated unique molecular identifiers. Using its own MiXCR run on the PCR reads, TCRdb lists one record per CDR3 protein. The sample consists of about 440,000 distinct CDR3 sequences, 43% of them appearing once. Sequencing was performed on PBMCs, taken before TCRalphabeta/CD19-depleted stem cell transplant. The source of this sequence is a girl aged 2 to 10 with aplastic anemia, due to receive a stem cell transplant. This sequence joins TRBV29-1 and TRBJ2-1; TRBD2 matches at 7 bases. CDR3 residues: CSVESTLAASYNEQFF. CDR3 bases: TGCAGCGTTGAAAGTACCCTAGCGGCCTCCTACAATGAGCAGTTCTTC.